Below, 7 T cell receptor beta chains from the same sample are listed, as sequenced in a study of T cells after yellow fever vaccination. TCRdb re-called the 5' RACE reads with MiXCR, one entry per CDR3 protein. In the table there are nearly 350,000 distinct CDR3 sequences, approximately 8% of which are singletons. The starting material was PBMCs, obtained 45 days after the first yellow fever vaccination. All receptors derive from a man between 18 and 29 years old who received the YFV17D yellow fever vaccine.

The chain recombines TRBV6-1 with TRBJ1-1; a possible D gene is TRBD1 (6 bases). The CDR3 is 14 amino acids. CDR1 MNHNS and CDR2 SASEGT come from the germline V gene. Trimming left V 6 bases short and J 5 bases short, with 16 bases between. As DNA, the CDR3 is TGTGCCAGCAGCCCTTATAGCCAGGGGACTGAAGCTTTCTTT. Residues: CASSPYSQGTEAFF.

The chain combines TRBV4-1 with TRBJ2-3; TRBD2 matches 7 bases. Germline CDR1 reads MGHRA; CDR2 reads YSYEKL. The CDR3 spans 16 residues. V dropped 0 bases and J dropped 0; count of bases not matched to a gene: 3. The CDR3 protein is CASSQDRRGSTDTQYF. CDR3 in DNA: TGCGCCAGCAGCCAAGATCGGCGGGGGAGCACAGATACGCAGTATTTT.

The rearrangement joins TRBV7-2 to TRBJ1-4; possible D gene TRBD1, 5 bases. This CDR3 spans 14 amino acids. Trimming cost V 5 bases and J 5 bases, with 12 bases left between them. Germline CDR1 is SGHTA and CDR2 is FQGNSA. The CDR3: CASSLRSGNEKLFF. The CDR3 region has the DNA TGTGCCAGCAGCCTACGTTCAGGGAATGAAAAACTGTTTTTT.

In its sample, this clonotype was seen a few times. CDR3 loop: CASSVPQGGNEQFF. The CDR3 coding sequence is TGTGCCAGCAGCGTACCGCAGGGGGGCAATGAGCAGTTCTTC. This chain connects TRBV9 to TRBJ2-1; D might be TRBD1 (7 bases). The V gene's germline CDR1 is SGDLS and CDR2 YYNGEE. This CDR3 has 14 residues. V was cut by 1 base and J by 6 bases, with 11 bases left in between.

This clonotype appeared a few times. This chain connects TRBV23-1 to TRBJ2-3; TRBD2 agrees at 10 bases. TRBV23-1 is flagged as an ORF with uncertain function. V shed 0 bases and J 5 bases; nucleotides not matched to a gene: 5. The CDR3 is 16 residues long. The CDR3 spells CASSQSASGGGDTQYF. The CDR3 nucleotides are TGCGCCAGCAGTCAATCCGCTAGCGGGGGTGGAGATACGCAGTATTTT.

The chain uses TRBV4-3 and TRBJ2-1, with 9 bases lining up with TRBD1. The CDR3 has 17 residues. Germline V lookup: CDR1 LGHNA, CDR2 YSLEER. V dropped 1 base and J dropped 1; count of bases not matched to a gene: 5. The CDR3 coding sequence is TGCGCCAGCAGCCAAGCCCTGGGGACAGGGTCCTACAATGAGCAGTTCTTC. Translated: CASSQALGTGSYNEQFF.

The chain is built from TRBV7-8 and TRBJ2-1, with D maybe TRBD1 (6 bases). The ends were cut back, 6 bases at V and 2 bases at J, with 17 bases in the middle. CDR1 and CDR2 from the germline V gene are SGHVS and FQNEAQ. The CDR3 totals 16 residues. CDR3 loop: CASRIQGIGPYNEQFF. CDR3 sequence (DNA): TGTGCCAGCAGAATACAGGGCATCGGGCCCTACAATGAGCAGTTCTTC.